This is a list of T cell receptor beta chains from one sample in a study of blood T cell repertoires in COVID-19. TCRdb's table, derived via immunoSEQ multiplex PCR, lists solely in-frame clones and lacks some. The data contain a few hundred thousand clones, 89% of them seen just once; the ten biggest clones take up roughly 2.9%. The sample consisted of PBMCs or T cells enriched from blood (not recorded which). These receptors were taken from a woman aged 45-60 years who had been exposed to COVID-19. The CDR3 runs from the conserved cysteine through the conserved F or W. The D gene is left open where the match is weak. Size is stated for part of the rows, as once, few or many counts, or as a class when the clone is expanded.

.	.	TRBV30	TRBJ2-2	CAWSLFVALNTGELFF	TGTGCCTGGAGTTTATTTGTAGCCCTGAACACCGGGGAGCTGTTTTTT
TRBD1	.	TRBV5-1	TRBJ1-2	CASSLVGTGGSSNPNYGYTF	TGCGCCAGCAGCTTGGTTGGTACAGGGGGCTCCTCTAATCCCAACTATGGCTACACCTTC
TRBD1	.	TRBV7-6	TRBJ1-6	CASSPDRVPSPLHF	TGTGCCAGCAGCCCAGACAGGGTACCATCACCCCTCCACTTT
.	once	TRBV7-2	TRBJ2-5	CASRPAGSQETQYF	TGTGCCAGCAGACCTGCGGGGAGCCAAGAGACCCAGTACTTC
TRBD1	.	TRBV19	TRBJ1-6	CASSSQGASSYNSPLHF	TGTGCCAGTAGCTCCCAGGGGGCGAGCTCCTATAATTCACCCCTCCACTTT
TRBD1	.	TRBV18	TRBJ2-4	CASSSTGVGKNIQYF	TGTGCCAGCTCATCGACAGGGGTGGGCAAAAACATTCAGTACTTC
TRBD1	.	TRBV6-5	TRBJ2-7	CASSYAGDRGYEQYF	TGTGCCAGCAGTTACGCCGGGGACAGGGGGTACGAGCAGTACTTC
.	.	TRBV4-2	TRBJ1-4	CASSQALGLPNEKLFF	TGTGCCAGCAGCCAAGCCCTGGGACTGCCTAATGAAAAACTGTTTTTT
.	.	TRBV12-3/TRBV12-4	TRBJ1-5	CASSLIENQPQHF	TGTGCCAGCAGTTTAATTGAGAATCAGCCCCAGCATTTT
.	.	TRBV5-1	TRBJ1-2	CASSFGQGYTF	TGCGCCAGCAGCTTTGGTCAGGGCTACACCTTC
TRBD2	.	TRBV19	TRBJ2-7	CASSIARLAGASSSYEQYF	TGTGCCAGTAGTATAGCCCGACTAGCGGGGGCCTCGAGCTCCTACGAGCAGTACTTC
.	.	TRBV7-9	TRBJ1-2	CASSSRTEVYGYTF	TGTGCCAGCAGCTCCCGGACAGAAGTCTATGGCTACACCTTC
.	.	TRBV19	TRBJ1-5	CASSMAGGNQPQHF	TGTGCCAGTAGTATGGCCGGGGGCAATCAGCCCCAGCATTTT
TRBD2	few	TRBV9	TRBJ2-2	CASSATSGGWTGELFF	TGTGCCAGCAGCGCGACTAGCGGGGGGTGGACCGGGGAGCTGTTTTTT
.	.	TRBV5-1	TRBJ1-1	CASRPSGNTEAFF	TGCGCCAGCCGCCCGTCCGGGAACACTGAAGCTTTCTTT
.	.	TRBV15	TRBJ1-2	CATSRIRDTGATYGYTF	TGTGCCACCAGCAGAATTCGGGACACCGGGGCTACCTATGGCTACACCTTC
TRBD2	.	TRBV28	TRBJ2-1	CASSSLAGGPYNEQFF	TGTGCCAGCAGTTCCCTAGCGGGGGGGCCTTACAATGAGCAGTTCTTC
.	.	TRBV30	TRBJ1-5	CAWREDSNQPQHF	TGTGCCTGGAGGGAGGATAGCAATCAGCCCCAGCATTTT
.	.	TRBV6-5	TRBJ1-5	CASSDTGIQPQHF	TGTGCCAGCAGCGATACAGGAATTCAGCCCCAGCATTTT
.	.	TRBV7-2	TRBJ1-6	CASSPPGGGRFGSPLHF	TGTGCCAGCAGCCCGCCCGGGGGCGGGAGGTTCGGTTCACCCCTCCACTTT
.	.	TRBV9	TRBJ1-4	CASSVSPTDNEKLFF	TGTGCCAGCAGCGTATCTCCAACAGATAATGAAAAACTGTTTTTT
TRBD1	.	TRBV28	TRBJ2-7	CASSGPGQGAWEQYF	TGTGCCAGCAGTGGACCGGGACAGGGGGCCTGGGAGCAGTACTTC
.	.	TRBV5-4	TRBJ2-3	CASSPTLEDTQYF	TGTGCCAGCAGCCCGACTCTAGAGGATACGCAGTATTTT
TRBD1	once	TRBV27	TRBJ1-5	CASSATGPLNQPQHF	TGTGCCAGCAGTGCGACAGGGCCCCTAAATCAGCCCCAGCATTTT
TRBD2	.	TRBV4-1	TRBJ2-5	CASSQGSGGVETQYF	TGCGCCAGCAGCCAAGGTAGCGGGGGCGTGGAGACCCAGTACTTC
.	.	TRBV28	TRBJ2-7	CASSFPQGPEQYF	TGTGCCAGCAGTTTCCCCCAGGGCCCCGAGCAGTACTTC
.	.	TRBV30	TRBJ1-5	CAWSSRGGASNQPQHF	TGTGCCTGGAGTAGCCGCGGGGGGGCTAGCAATCAGCCCCAGCATTTT
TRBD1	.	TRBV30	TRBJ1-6	CAWSNKSATGAGSPLHF	TGTGCCTGGAGTAATAAGAGCGCCACAGGGGCCGGTTCACCCCTCCACTTT
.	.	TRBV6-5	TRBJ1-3	CASSYYSGNTIYF	TGTGCCAGCAGTTACTACAGCGGAAACACCATATATTTT
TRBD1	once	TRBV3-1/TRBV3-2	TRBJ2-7	CASSFGTGVYEQYF	TGTGCCAGCAGTTTCGGGACAGGGGTCTACGAGCAGTACTTC
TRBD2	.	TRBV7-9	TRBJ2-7	CASSLGGTSGAYEQYF	TGTGCCAGCAGCTTAGGCGGGACTAGCGGGGCCTACGAGCAGTACTTC
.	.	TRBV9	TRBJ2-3	CASSVANFLDTQYF	TGTGCCAGCAGCGTAGCTAACTTCTTAGATACGCAGTATTTT
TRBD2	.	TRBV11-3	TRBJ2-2	CASSFGREGTGELFF	TGTGCCAGCAGCTTTGGCAGGGAGGGCACCGGGGAGCTGTTTTTT
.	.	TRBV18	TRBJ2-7	CASSPLRLPYEQYF	TGTGCCAGCTCACCACTGAGGCTACCGTACGAGCAGTACTTC
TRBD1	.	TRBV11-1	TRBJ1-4	CASSYRDRDEKLFF	TGTGCCAGCAGCTACCGGGACAGGGATGAAAAACTGTTTTTT
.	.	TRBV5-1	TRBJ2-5	CASSLVGGSQETQYF	TGCGCCAGCAGCTTAGTAGGCGGTTCGCAAGAGACCCAGTACTTC
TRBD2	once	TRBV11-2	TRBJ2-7	CASSFGGAVYEQYF	TGTGCCAGCAGCTTCGGGGGGGCCGTTTACGAGCAGTACTTC
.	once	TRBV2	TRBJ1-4	CAALAGLYNEKLFF	TGTGCAGCCTTGGCGGGGCTGTATAATGAAAAACTGTTTTTT
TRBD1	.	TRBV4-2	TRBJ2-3	CASSLRGQGTDTQYF	TGTGCCAGCAGCCTAAGAGGACAGGGCACAGATACGCAGTATTTT
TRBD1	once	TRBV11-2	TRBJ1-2	CASSPNSGTGNYGYTF	TGTGCCAGCAGCCCGAACTCCGGGACAGGCAACTATGGCTACACCTTC
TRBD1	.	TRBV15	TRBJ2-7	CATSTGQGSYEQYF	TGTGCCACCAGCACCGGACAGGGGAGCTACGAGCAGTACTTC
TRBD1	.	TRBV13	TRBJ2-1	CASSRPGQGFHEQFF	TGTGCCAGCAGCCGGCCGGGACAGGGGTTCCATGAGCAGTTCTTC